The following is a TCR beta chain sequence with its context. These data originate in a study of technical replicates of blood from a few donors. The table came from immunoSEQ multiplex PCR; TCRdb's copy has only in-frame clones and leaves some out. This sample has around 84,000 clones, with approximately 94% found just once. Unmatched junction bases numbered 7, after V lost 8 bases and J lost 7 bases. The germline CDR1 and CDR2 sequences are LNHDA and SQIVND (reference sequence). The CDR3 consists of 14 residues. Sequenced: T cells isolated from PBMCs. The clonotype comes from a human donor in good health. The chain uses TRBV19 and TRBJ2-2, with 10 bases identical to TRBD2. CDR3 protein: CASGLAGDLGELFF. In DNA form, the CDR3 reads TGTGCCAGTGGGCTAGCGGGAGATCTCGGGGAGCTGTTTTTT.